The source of this T cell receptor beta chain is a study of blood T cell repertoires in COVID-19. Overall study: Some COVID-19 samples were acute and others convalescent; all came from the United States, Italy and Spain. Sources were T cells, B-cell-depleted T cells, or PBMCs; the material itself was cDNA or gDNA.

CDR3 length: 14 amino acids. V dropped 4 bases and J dropped 4 bases, with 12 bases sitting between them. CDR1 and CDR2 from the germline V gene are KGHDR and SFDVKD. This clone was counted a single time. While infection was still active, Seattle patients were enrolled and then followed longitudinally. Per the study methods: Amplification with reference gene primers provided the estimates of nucleated cell counts. TCRdb keeps only in-frame clones here, not all; method: immunoSEQ multiplex PCR. The V and J calls and clone size are taken from that table; D and trimming were inferred from the DNA. The sample comprises about 170,000 clones, 70% to 85% of which are singletons, and 6.5% to 7.5% rests with the top ten.

V gene TRBV24-1 combines with J gene TRBJ1-2; tentative D call: TRBD1 (6 bases). The origin of this receptor is an elderly man with COVID-19, enrolled during active disease. Input material: peripheral blood. The CDR3 loop reads CATSEAGEGYGYTF. DNA for the CDR3: TGTGCCACCAGTGAGGCAGGGGAGGGCTATGGCTACACCTTC.